This entry features one T cell receptor beta chain sequence. What it recognizes is unknown. Germline V gene lookup returns CDR1 KGHSH and CDR2 LQKENI. This CDR3 region has 15 residues. The V segment lost 4 bases and the J segment 7 bases; nucleotides outside the gene matches: 5. These data come from a study of T cell responses to AZD1222 COVID-19 vaccine. Some clones are missing from TCRdb's copy, which holds only in-frame ones; the method was immunoSEQ multiplex PCR. The table records 150,000 to 200,000 clones, about 94% of them present only once. General study findings and limits: Baseline seropositivity characterized only a handful of AZD1222 recipients.

Sequencing was performed on peripheral blood, taken on day 0 of AZD1222 vaccination. This TCR was recovered from an adult in good health. The chain has TRBV18 and TRBJ1-6; TRBD1 matches at 9 bases. This CDR3 reads CASSRTGVPNSPLHF. The CDR3 nucleotides are TGTGCCAGCTCACGGACAGGGGTCCCAAATTCACCCCTCCACTTT.